This T cell receptor (beta chain) appears in the sequencing data of a study of blood T cell repertoires in COVID-19. Study-level information: The United States, Italy and Spain were the sources of the acute and convalescent COVID-19 samples.

Libraries were prepared by immunoSEQ multiplex PCR; TCRdb keeps only in-frame clonotypes and omits some of them. The table records 350,000 to 450,000 clones, nearly 90% of them present only once. Trimming left V 0 bases short and J 4 bases short, with 10 bases between. The CDR3 consists of 15 residues. The sequenced sample was PBMCs or T cells enriched from blood (not recorded which). The chain is built from TRBV23-1 and TRBJ1-5; D is possibly TRBD1 (6 bases). TRBV23-1 is an ORF; its function is uncertain. The receptor comes from a young woman who had been exposed to COVID-19. Here the CDR3 DNA reads TGCGCCAGCAGTCAATCAAGCAGGGGAAATCAGCCCCAGCATTTT. Translating gives CASSQSSRGNQPQHF.